This TCR beta chain was found in a study of T cell responses to AZD1222 COVID-19 vaccine. Study-wide background: Pooling of second doses given at about 4 or about 12 weeks was done.

Overall study findings and caveats: A mostly white British donor set with more females was recruited, and clonal diversity was possibly underestimated. After two AZD1222 doses, spike-specific TCR breadth and depth rose versus day 0. Of the AZD1222 recipients, only 5 or 6 were seropositive at baseline.

The repertoire was sequenced with immunoSEQ multiplex PCR; TCRdb's copy has only in-frame clones and lacks some. The sample includes 110,000 or so clones, approximately 90% of them seen just once. The J segment lost 4 bases and the V segment lost 6 bases, leaving 5 bases of the junction unmatched. The CDR3 runs to 13 residues. Notes on this clone: Its target is unknown.

This specimen consisted of peripheral blood, obtained on day 0 of AZD1222 vaccination. The TCR comes from an adult in good health. This rearrangement joins TRBV12-3 or TRBV12-4 to TRBJ1-1; the match to TRBD1 covers 7 bases. Here the CDR3 reads CASRTPGGTEAFF. The CDR3 region has the DNA TGTGCCAGCAGGACACCAGGGGGCACTGAAGCTTTCTTT.